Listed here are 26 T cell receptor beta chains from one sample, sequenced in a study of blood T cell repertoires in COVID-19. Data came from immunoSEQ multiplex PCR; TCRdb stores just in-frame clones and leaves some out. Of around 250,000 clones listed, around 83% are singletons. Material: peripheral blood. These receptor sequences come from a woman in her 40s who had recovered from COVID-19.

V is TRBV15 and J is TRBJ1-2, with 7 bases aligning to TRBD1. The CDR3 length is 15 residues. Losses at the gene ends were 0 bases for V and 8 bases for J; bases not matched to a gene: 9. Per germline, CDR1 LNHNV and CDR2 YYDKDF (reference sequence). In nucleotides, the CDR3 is TGTGCCACCAGCAGAGATAGGAAGGGGGCTTACGGCTACACCTTC. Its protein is CATSRDRKGAYGYTF. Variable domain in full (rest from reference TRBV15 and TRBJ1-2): DAMVIQNPRYQVTQFGKPVTLSCSQTLNHNVMYWYQQKSSQAPKLLFHYYDKDFNNEADTPDNFQSRRPNTSFCFLDIRSPGLGDTAMYLCATSRDRKGAYGYTFGSGTRLTVV.

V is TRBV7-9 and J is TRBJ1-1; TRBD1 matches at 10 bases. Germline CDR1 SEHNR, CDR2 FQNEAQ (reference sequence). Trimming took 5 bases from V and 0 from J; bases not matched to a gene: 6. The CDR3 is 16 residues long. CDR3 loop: CASSITGQGVNTEAFF. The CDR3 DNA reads TGTGCCAGCAGCATAACAGGACAGGGGGTGAACACTGAAGCTTTCTTT.

CDR3 sequence reads: CASSYGAGTGVEKLFF. The CDR3 coding sequence is TGTGCCAGCAGTTACGGCGCCGGGACAGGGGTTGAAAAACTGTTTTTT. The chain carries TRBV6-5 and TRBJ1-4, with 10 bases lining up with TRBD1. From germline, CDR1 is MNHEY and CDR2 SVGAGI. The CDR3 is 16 amino acids. J was trimmed by 7 bases and V by 2 bases; bases with no gene match: 7.

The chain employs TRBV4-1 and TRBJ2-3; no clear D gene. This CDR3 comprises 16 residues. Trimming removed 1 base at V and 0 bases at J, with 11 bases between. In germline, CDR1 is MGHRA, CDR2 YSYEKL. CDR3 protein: CASSQGSSSSTDTQYF. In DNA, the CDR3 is TGCGCCAGCAGCCAAGGTAGTAGCTCGAGCACAGATACGCAGTATTTT.

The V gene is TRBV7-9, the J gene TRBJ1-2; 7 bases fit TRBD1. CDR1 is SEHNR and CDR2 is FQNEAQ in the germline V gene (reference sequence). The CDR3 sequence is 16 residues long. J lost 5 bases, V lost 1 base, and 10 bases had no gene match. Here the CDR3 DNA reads TGTGCCAGCAGCTTAGGAGGACAGGAAAGAGGATATGGCTACACCTTC. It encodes CASSLGGQERGYGYTF.

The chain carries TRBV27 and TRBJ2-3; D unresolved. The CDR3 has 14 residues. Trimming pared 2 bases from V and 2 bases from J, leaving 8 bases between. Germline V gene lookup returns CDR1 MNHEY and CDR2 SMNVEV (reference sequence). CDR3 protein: CASSLVVPTDTQYF. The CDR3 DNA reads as TGTGCCAGCAGTTTAGTAGTACCCACAGATACGCAGTATTTT.

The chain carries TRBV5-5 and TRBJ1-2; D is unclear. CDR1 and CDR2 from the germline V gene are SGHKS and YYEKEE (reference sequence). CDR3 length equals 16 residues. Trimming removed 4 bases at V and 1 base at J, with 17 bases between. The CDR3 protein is CASSVSLAVNNYGYTF. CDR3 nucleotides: TGTGCCAGCAGCGTCTCCTTAGCGGTGAATAACTATGGCTACACCTTC. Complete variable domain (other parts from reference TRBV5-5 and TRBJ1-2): DAGVTQSPTHLIKTRGQQVTLRCSPISGHKSVSWYQQVLGQGPQFIFQYYEKEERGRGNFPDRFSARQFPNYSSELNVNALLLGDSALYLCASSVSLAVNNYGYTFGSGTRLTVV.

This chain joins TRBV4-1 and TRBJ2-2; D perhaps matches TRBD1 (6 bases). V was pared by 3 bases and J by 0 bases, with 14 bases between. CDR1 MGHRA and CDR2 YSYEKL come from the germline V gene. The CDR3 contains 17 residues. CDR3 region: CASSQRAGQPNTGELFF. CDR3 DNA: TGCGCCAGCAGCCAGAGGGCCGGACAGCCGAACACCGGGGAGCTGTTTTTT.

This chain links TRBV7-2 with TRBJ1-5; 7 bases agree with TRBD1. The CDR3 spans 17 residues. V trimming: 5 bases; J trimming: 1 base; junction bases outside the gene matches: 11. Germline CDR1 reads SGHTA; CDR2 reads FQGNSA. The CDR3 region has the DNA TGTGCCAGCAGCCCTCCGACAGGGCGGTACAGCAATCAGCCCCAGCATTTT. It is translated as CASSPPTGRYSNQPQHF.

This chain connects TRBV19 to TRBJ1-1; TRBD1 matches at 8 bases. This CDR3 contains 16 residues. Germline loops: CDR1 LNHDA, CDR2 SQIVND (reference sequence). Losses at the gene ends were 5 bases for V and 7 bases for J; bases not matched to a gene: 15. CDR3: CASSRPDPGGRNEAFF. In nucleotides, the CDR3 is TGTGCCAGTAGTCGTCCGGACCCAGGGGGCAGGAATGAAGCTTTCTTT.

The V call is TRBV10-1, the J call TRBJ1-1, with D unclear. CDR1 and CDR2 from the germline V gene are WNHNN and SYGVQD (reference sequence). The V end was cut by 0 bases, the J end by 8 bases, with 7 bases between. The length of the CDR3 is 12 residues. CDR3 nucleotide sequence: TGCGCCAGCAGTGAGTCGAGGGTCGAAGCTTTCTTT. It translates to CASSESRVEAFF.

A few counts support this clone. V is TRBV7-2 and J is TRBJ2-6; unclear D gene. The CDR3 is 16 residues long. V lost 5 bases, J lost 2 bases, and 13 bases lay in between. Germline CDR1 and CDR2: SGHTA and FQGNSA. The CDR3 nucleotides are TGTGCCAGCAGCAGTAGACTTTACACTGGGGCCAACGTCCTGACTTTC. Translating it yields CASSSRLYTGANVLTF.

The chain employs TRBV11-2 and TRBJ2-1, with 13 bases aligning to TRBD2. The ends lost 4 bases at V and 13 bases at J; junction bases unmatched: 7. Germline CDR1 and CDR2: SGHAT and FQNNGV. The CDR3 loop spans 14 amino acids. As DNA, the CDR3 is TGTGCCAGCAGCTCGCCGGGACTAGCGGGGAACCAGTTCTTC. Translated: CASSSPGLAGNQFF.

CDR3 coding DNA: TGTGCCAGCAGCCGGAGACAGGCGAATAATTCACCCCTCCACTTT. The encoded protein is CASSRRQANNSPLHF. The rearrangement links TRBV7-8 to TRBJ1-6, with D possibly matching TRBD1 (6 bases). The CDR3 spans 15 residues. Germline V gene lookup returns CDR1 SGHVS and CDR2 FQNEAQ. V lost 5 bases to trimming and J lost 5 bases, with 13 bases between them.

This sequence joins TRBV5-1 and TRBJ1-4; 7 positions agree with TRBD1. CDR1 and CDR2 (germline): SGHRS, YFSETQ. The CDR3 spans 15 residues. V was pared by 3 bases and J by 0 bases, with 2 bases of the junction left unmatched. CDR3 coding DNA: TGCGCCAGCAGCTCTACAGGGGCAACTAATGAAAAACTGTTTTTT. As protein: CASSSTGATNEKLFF.

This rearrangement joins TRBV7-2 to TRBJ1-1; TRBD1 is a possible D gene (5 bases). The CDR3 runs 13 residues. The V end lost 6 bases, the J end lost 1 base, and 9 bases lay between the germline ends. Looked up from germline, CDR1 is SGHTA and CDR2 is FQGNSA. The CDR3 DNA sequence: TGTGCCAGCAGAATAGACAGGAACACTGAAGCTTTCTTT. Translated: CASRIDRNTEAFF. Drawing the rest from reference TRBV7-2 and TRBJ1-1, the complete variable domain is GAGVSQSPSNKVTEKGKDVELRCDPISGHTALYWYRQSLGQGLEFLIYFQGNSAPDKSGLPSDRFSAERTGGSVSTLTIQRTQQEDSAVYLCASRIDRNTEAFFGQGTRLTVV.

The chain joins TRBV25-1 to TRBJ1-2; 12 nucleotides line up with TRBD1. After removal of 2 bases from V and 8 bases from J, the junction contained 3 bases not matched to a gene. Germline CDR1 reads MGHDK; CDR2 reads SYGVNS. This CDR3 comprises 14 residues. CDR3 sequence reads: CASSERDRGHGYTF. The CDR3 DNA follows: TGTGCCAGCAGTGAAAGGGACAGGGGGCACGGCTACACCTTC.

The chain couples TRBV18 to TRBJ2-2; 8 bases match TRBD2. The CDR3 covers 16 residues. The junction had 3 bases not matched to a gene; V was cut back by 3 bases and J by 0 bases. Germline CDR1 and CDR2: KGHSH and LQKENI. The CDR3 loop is CASSPREGANTGELFF. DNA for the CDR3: TGTGCCAGCTCACCCCGGGAGGGGGCGAACACCGGGGAGCTGTTTTTT.

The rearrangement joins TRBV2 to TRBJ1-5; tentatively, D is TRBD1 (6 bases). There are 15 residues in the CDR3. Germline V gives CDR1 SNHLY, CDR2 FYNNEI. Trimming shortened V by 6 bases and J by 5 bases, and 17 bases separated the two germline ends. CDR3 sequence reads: CASSAGAFGYQPQHF. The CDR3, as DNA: TGTGCCAGCAGCGCAGGGGCCTTTGGGTATCAGCCCCAGCATTTT.

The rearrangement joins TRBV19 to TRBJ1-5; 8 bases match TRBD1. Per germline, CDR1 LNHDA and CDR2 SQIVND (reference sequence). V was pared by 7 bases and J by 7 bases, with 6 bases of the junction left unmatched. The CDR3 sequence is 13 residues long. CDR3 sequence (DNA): TGTGCCAGTACGGACAGGGTGTGGCAGCCCCAGCATTTT. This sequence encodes CASTDRVWQPQHF. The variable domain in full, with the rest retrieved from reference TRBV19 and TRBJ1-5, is DGGITQSPKYLFRKEGQNVTLSCEQNLNHDAMYWYRQDPGQGLRLIYYSQIVNDFQKGDIAEGYSVSREKKESFPLTVTSAQKNPTAFYLCASTDRVWQPQHFGDGTRLSIL.

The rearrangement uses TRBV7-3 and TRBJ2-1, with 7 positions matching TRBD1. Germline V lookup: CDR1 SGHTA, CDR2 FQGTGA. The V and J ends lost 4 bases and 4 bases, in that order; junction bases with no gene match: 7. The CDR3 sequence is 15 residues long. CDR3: CASSSNPDRYNEQFF. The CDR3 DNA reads TGTGCCAGCAGCTCAAACCCGGACAGGTACAATGAGCAGTTCTTC. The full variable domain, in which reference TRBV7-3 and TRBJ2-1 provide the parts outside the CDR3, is GAGVSQTPSNKVTEKGKYVELRCDPISGHTALYWYRQSLGQGPEFLIYFQGTGAADDSGLPNDRFFAVRPEGSVSTLKIQRTERGDSAVYLCASSSNPDRYNEQFFGPGTRLTVL.

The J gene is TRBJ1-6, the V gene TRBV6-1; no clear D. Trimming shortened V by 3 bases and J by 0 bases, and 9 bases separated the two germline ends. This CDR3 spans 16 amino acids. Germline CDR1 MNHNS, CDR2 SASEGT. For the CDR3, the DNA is TGTGCCAGCAGTGATCGACTGAGCTCCTATAATTCACCCCTCCACTTT. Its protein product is CASSDRLSSYNSPLHF.

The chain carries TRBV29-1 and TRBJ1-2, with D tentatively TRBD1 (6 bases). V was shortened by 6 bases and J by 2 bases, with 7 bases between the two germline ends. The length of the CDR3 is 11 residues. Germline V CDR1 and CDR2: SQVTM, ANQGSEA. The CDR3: CSVGQNYGYTF. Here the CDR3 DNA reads TGCAGCGTGGGACAAAACTATGGCTACACCTTC.

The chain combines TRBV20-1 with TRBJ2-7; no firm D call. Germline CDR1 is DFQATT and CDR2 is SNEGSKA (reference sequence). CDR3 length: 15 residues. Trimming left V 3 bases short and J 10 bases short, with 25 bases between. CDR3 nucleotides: TGCAGTGCTAGTGTTTACAGATCTTCCCCAATTGGTCAGTACTTC. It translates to CSASVYRSSPIGQYF.

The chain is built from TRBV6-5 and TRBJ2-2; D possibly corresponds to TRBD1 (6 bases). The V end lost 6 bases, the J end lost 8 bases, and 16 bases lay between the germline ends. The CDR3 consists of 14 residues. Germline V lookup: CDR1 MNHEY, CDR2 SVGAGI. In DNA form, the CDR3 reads TGTGCCAGCAGGACCGGGACAAATAGAGGGGAGCTGTTTTTT. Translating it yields CASRTGTNRGELFF.

The CDR3 region is CASSSGQRSSYEQYF. The CDR3 bases are TGTGCCAGCAGTTCCGGACAGCGAAGCTCCTACGAGCAGTACTTC. This chain uses TRBV28 with TRBJ2-7; D possibly corresponds to TRBD1 (6 bases). This CDR3 spans 15 amino acids. CDR1 MDHEN and CDR2 SYDVKM come from the germline V gene. Deletions cut 4 bases from V and 0 bases from J, with 13 bases between. The full variable domain, with the rest looked up from reference TRBV28 and TRBJ2-7, is DVKVTQSSRYLVKRTGEKVFLECVQDMDHENMFWYRQDPGLGLRLIYFSYDVKMKEKGDIPEGYSVSREKKERFSLILESASTNQTSMYLCASSSGQRSSYEQYFGPGTRLTVT.